Listed below are T cell receptor beta chains from one sample, sequenced in a study of Ad26.COV2.S vaccination and SARS-CoV-2 variants. Clones were sequenced by immunoSEQ multiplex PCR, and TCRdb holds only the in-frame ones, with some missing. Among about 320,000 clones listed, roughly 80% were seen once. Sequenced material: peripheral blood, taken in a trial of Ad26.COV2.S vaccine versus placebo. These receptors were obtained from a person aged 18-60 years who received the Ad26.COV2.S COVID-19 vaccine or a placebo. Both conserved end residues are part of each CDR3. The order of the fields is D gene, clone size, V gene, CDR3 protein. The D gene is left open where the match is weak. Clone sizes are given selectively: once, few, many, or a class where the clone is expanded.

>-|-|TRBV11-2
CASSPGRMADQPQHF
>TRBD1|-|TRBV29-1
CSVKQGANTGELFF
>-|-|TRBV12-3/TRBV12-4
CASSFLGPGELFF
>-|-|TRBV2
CASKTRVSTDTQYF
>TRBD1|-|TRBV3-1/TRBV3-2
CASSQYGQGTTNEKLFF
>-|-|TRBV9
CASSVGKSTDTQYF
>-|once|TRBV18
CASSPTAQNTEAFF
>-|once|TRBV20-1
CSARDRDGGSYEQYF
>TRBD1|once|TRBV6-2/TRBV6-3
CASSRQGPQPQHF
>-|-|TRBV28
CASSPSWGAYTEAFF
>TRBD1|few|TRBV5-1
CASYPGTGQVYEQYF
>-|-|TRBV9
CASSVRGIENEQFF
>-|-|TRBV25-1
CASSDAAWSASTDTQYF
>-|-|TRBV12-3/TRBV12-4
CASRGNSGYTF
>-|once|TRBV24-1
CATRGERERTKAATNEKLFF
>-|-|TRBV15
CATSPEVFSGNTIYF
>TRBD2|-|TRBV3-1/TRBV3-2
CASSDGLAGEGETQYF
>TRBD1|-|TRBV28
CATRQGGIYGYTF
>TRBD1|-|TRBV5-1
CASAGTGPRGEETQYF
>TRBD2|-|TRBV2
CASARGTSSTDTQYF
>TRBD1|-|TRBV28
CASSPPDRVFQPQHF
>-|-|TRBV5-4
CASSLGISGANVLTF
>-|-|TRBV11-2
CASSLDTYYNEQFF
>-|-|TRBV6-5
CASSPGAGYTF
>-|-|TRBV9
CASSESSYNEQFF
>-|-|TRBV27
CASSGPALKNEQYF
>-|-|TRBV3-1/TRBV3-2
CASSLLSGYEQYF
>-|-|TRBV5-1
CASSLLGAGANVLTF
>TRBD1|-|TRBV18
CASSPEQGHRKQYF
>TRBD1|-|TRBV7-6
CASSPKGAGKDQPQHF
>TRBD1|-|TRBV7-2
CASSWTGRNQPQHF
>-|few|TRBV5-4
CASSFKSTDTQYF
>TRBD1|-|TRBV6-6
CASKPRQGDYEQYF
>-|few|TRBV18
CASSPPSRGDYEQYF
>TRBD1|once|TRBV6-4
CASSALGGAPYNEQFF
>TRBD1|-|TRBV2
CASSRTGFGYEQYF
>TRBD1|-|TRBV5-6
CASSPGQKTEAFF
>-|-|TRBV2
CASRGATDFNQPQHF
>TRBD2|-|TRBV27
CASSSLLGSGGAWSYNEQFF
>-|-|TRBV28
CASSYRPRDTIYF
>TRBD1|-|TRBV28
CASSLPGQKNEKLFF
>-|-|TRBV29-1
CSADRTSGYGYTF
>-|-|TRBV2
CASRPARGGTARGEQYF
>-|-|TRBV10-3
CAISEPGPNEKLFF
>-|-|TRBV20-1
CSARDRPGVYF
>TRBD1|-|TRBV7-3
CASSFNRGTQYF
>-|-|TRBV3-1/TRBV3-2
CASSQGSARPQTQYF
>-|-|TRBV15
CATSRENSNQPQHF
>TRBD1|-|TRBV12-5
CASGLGQTSTDTQYF
>TRBD2|-|TRBV7-9
CASSRGGSDTQYF
>-|-|TRBV6-5
CASRRLDPETQYF
>-|-|TRBV28
CASSPIGREFKAEAFF